Below are 13 T cell receptor beta chains sequenced from a single sample in a study of blood T cell repertoires in COVID-19. TCRdb's copy holds only in-frame clones and misses some; the assay was immunoSEQ multiplex PCR. The table records about 69,000 clones, about four fifths of them present only once. Sequencing was carried out using peripheral blood. The receptors were gathered from a human donor in a cohort sampled during active COVID-19.

This sequence joins TRBV2 and TRBJ1-1; no clear D. The germline V gene has CDR1 SNHLY and CDR2 FYNNEI. The ends were cut back, 6 bases at V and 0 bases at J, with 11 bases in the middle. CDR3 length: 14 residues. CDR3 sequence (DNA): TGTGCCAGCAGGGTGCAGGCCGTGAACACTGAAGCTTTCTTT. Its protein is CASRVQAVNTEAFF.

The chain uses TRBV27 and TRBJ1-6; D perhaps matches TRBD1 (5 bases). Germline CDR1 MNHEY, CDR2 SMNVEV (reference sequence). V was pared by 2 bases and J by 6 bases, with 11 bases between. This CDR3 spans 15 amino acids. CDR3 nucleotide sequence: TGTGCCAGCAGTTTAAAGGCAGGGCGTAATTCACCCCTCCACTTT. It specifies CASSLKAGRNSPLHF.

The chain carries TRBV6-1 and TRBJ1-5, with 8 bases identical to TRBD1. There are 17 residues in the CDR3. V shed 2 bases and J 1 base; nucleotides not matched to a gene: 7. The germline gives CDR1 MNHNS, CDR2 SASEGT. The CDR3 region has the DNA TGTGCCAGCAGTGAATGGGCAGGGGGCTTCAGCAATCAGCCCCAGCATTTT. Protein sequence: CASSEWAGGFSNQPQHF.

As DNA, the CDR3 is TGTGCCAGCAGTGACTCCCCAGAGGACACTGAAGCTTTCTTT. Amino acid sequence: CASSDSPEDTEAFF. The chain links TRBV6-4 to TRBJ1-1, with D unclear. Germline V lookup: CDR1 MRHNA, CDR2 SNTAGT. The V and J ends lost 0 bases and 3 bases respectively, with 8 bases between them. This CDR3 region has 14 residues.

The rearrangement uses TRBV19 and TRBJ2-7; 8 nucleotides agree with TRBD1. The CDR3 runs to 15 residues. Germline V gene lookup returns CDR1 LNHDA and CDR2 SQIVND (reference sequence). V lost 4 bases to trimming and J lost 6 bases; unmatched junction nucleotides: 11. The CDR3 loop reads CASSRSGTGVAEQYF. DNA of the CDR3: TGTGCCAGTAGTAGATCTGGGACAGGAGTCGCCGAGCAGTACTTC.

The chain links TRBV11-2 to TRBJ2-7; 7 nucleotides line up with TRBD2. This CDR3 is 16 amino acids long. Germline trimming cut 0 bases from V and 7 bases from J; bases unmatched to any gene: 12. Looked up from germline, CDR1 is SGHAT and CDR2 is FQNNGV. The CDR3 region has the DNA TGTGCCAGCAGCTTAGAGCTGCCGGGAGGACCGGGGGAGCAGTACTTC. This sequence encodes CASSLELPGGPGEQYF. The full variable domain, with the rest looked up from reference TRBV11-2 and TRBJ2-7, is EAGVAQSPRYKIIEKRQSVAFWCNPISGHATLYWYQQILGQGPKLLIQFQNNGVVDDSQLPKDRFSAERLKGVDSTLKIQPAKLEDSAVYLCASSLELPGGPGEQYFGPGTRLTVT.

The rearrangement links TRBV7-6 to TRBJ2-7; 7 bases align to TRBD1. V lost 5 bases and J lost 2; bases outside the gene matches: 9. Germline-derived CDR1 and CDR2 are SGHVS and FNYEAQ. The CDR3 consists of 15 residues. As DNA, the CDR3 is TGTGCCAGCAGCCGTCAGACAGGGTACCCCTACGAGCAGTACTTC. Translation: CASSRQTGYPYEQYF.

The chain employs TRBV7-2 and TRBJ2-1, with 10 bases matching TRBD2. Germline CDR1 is SGHTA and CDR2 is FQGNSA. The CDR3 runs 16 residues. V gave up 5 bases and J gave up 3 bases; unmatched junction bases: 7. CDR3 in amino acids: CASSEQTSGYYNEQFF. The CDR3 coding sequence is TGTGCCAGCAGCGAACAGACTAGCGGGTACTACAATGAGCAGTTCTTC.

The rearrangement joins TRBV2 to TRBJ2-3, with 9 bases lining up with TRBD1. V lost 6 bases, J lost 5 bases, and 6 bases stayed unmatched. CDR3 length equals 14 residues. Germline V gene sequence: CDR1 SNHLY, CDR2 FYNNEI. The CDR3 region is CASSGQGRGDTQYF. CDR3 sequence (DNA): TGTGCCAGCAGCGGACAGGGGCGGGGAGATACGCAGTATTTT.

The rearrangement uses TRBV3-1 (or the pseudogene TRBV3-2) and TRBJ1-1, with 9 nucleotides matching TRBD1. V was clipped by 3 bases and J by 10 bases; unmatched bases: 3. The CDR3 consists of 12 residues. Germline CDR1 and CDR2: LGHDT and YNNKEL (reference sequence). This CDR3 is CASSQRQGGAFF. The CDR3 nucleotides read TGTGCCAGCAGCCAGAGACAGGGGGGAGCTTTCTTT.

The rearrangement joins TRBV29-1 to TRBJ2-7; 10 nucleotides align to TRBD2. V dropped 3 bases and J dropped 0; count of bases not matched to a gene: 5. The CDR3 runs to 15 residues. The germline CDR1 and CDR2 sequences are SQVTM and ANQGSEA. CDR3 bases: TGCAGCGTTGAGTATCTAGCGGGAGCCTCCTACGAGCAGTACTTC. It encodes CSVEYLAGASYEQYF.

The rearrangement joins TRBV10-2 to TRBJ2-6; 11 nucleotides line up with TRBD1. From germline, CDR1 is WSHSY and CDR2 SAAADI. J gave up 2 bases and V 7 bases, and 7 bases lay outside the gene matches. The CDR3 extends over 17 amino acids. The CDR3 region is CASTQRTGGTGANVLTF. As DNA, the CDR3 is TGCGCCAGCACCCAACGGACAGGGGGCACTGGGGCCAACGTCCTGACTTTC.

CDR3: CAWGMGAQSEKLFF. The CDR3 bases are TGTGCCTGGGGTATGGGGGCCCAAAGTGAAAAACTGTTTTTT. The J gene is TRBJ1-4, the V gene TRBV30, with D possibly being TRBD1 (6 bases). Germline lookup yields CDR1 GTSNPN and CDR2 SVGIG (reference sequence). The CDR3 loop spans 14 amino acids. V lost 5 bases and J lost 7, with 17 bases in between. The full variable domain, completed using reference TRBV30 and TRBJ1-4, is SQTIHQWPATLVQPVGSPLSLECTVEGTSNPNLYWYRQAAGRGLQLLFYSVGIGQISSEVPQNLSASRPQDRQFILSSKKLLLSDSGFYLCAWGMGAQSEKLFFGSGTQLSVL.